This is a list of T cell receptor beta chains from one sample in a study of shared clonotypes between healthy human individuals. Sequenced by immunoSEQ multiplex PCR; TCRdb stores in-frame clones only, minus some. The sample lists more than 2,000,000 clones, approximately 90% seen once, with under 0.15% in the top ten. Input material: naive CD4+ T cells sorted from blood. These receptors came from a man younger than 35 in good health. Each CDR3 is given with its conserved first and last residue. D genes are given only for firm matches. Clone size is not always given. Where it is, it says once, few, many or a class for expanded clones.

v_call	d_call	j_call	clone_size	cdr3_nt	cdr3_aa
TRBV9	TRBD2	TRBJ2-5	-	TGTGCCAGCAGCCGGACTAGCGGGACCCAAGAGACCCAGTACTTC	CASSRTSGTQETQYF
TRBV4-2	-	TRBJ1-4	-	TGTGCCAGCAGCCAAGATCCAGGTGAAAAACTGTTTTTT	CASSQDPGEKLFF
TRBV29-1	-	TRBJ2-7	-	TGCAGTGCCGGGGACCTCTACGAGCAGTACTTC	CSAGDLYEQYF
TRBV6-5	-	TRBJ1-6	-	TGTGCCAGCAAAACAGGGAAGTGGTCACCCCTCCACTTT	CASKTGKWSPLHF
TRBV7-8	-	TRBJ1-5	-	TGTGCCAGCAGCTTAATTTCGGGCCAGCCCCAGCATTTT	CASSLISGQPQHF
TRBV5-1	TRBD1	TRBJ2-5	-	TGCGCCAGCAGCACCGGGACAGTCGAAGAGACCCAGTACTTC	CASSTGTVEETQYF
TRBV27	TRBD2	TRBJ2-6	-	TGTGCCAGCAGCCGAGCGGGAGGTGCCTCTGGGGCCAACGTCCTGACTTTC	CASSRAGGASGANVLTF
TRBV18	-	TRBJ1-5	few	TGTGCCAGCTCACCAAGCAATCAGCCCCAGCATTTT	CASSPSNQPQHF
TRBV30	-	TRBJ1-1	few	TGTGCCTGGTCGGACAGGAACACTGAAGCTTTCTTT	CAWSDRNTEAFF
TRBV30	TRBD2	TRBJ2-5	once	TGTGCCTGGAGTGTATCCAGAAGCGGGGGGACCCAGTACTTC	CAWSVSRSGGTQYF
TRBV4-1	-	TRBJ2-3	-	TGCGCCAGCAGCCCAACTTCCGGGGGGCTTTCCACAGATACGCAGTATTTT	CASSPTSGGLSTDTQYF
TRBV12-5	-	TRBJ1-1	-	TGTGCTAGTGGTTTGGGCTGGGGGGCTGAAGCTTTCTTT	CASGLGWGAEAFF
TRBV19	-	TRBJ2-3	-	TGTGCCACCGGCGGGGCCGCGCTGAGCACAGATACGCAGTATTTT	CATGGAALSTDTQYF
TRBV20-1	-	TRBJ1-4	-	TGCAGCTGTATCTCCCGGGAAAAACTGTTTTTT	CSCISREKLFF
TRBV29-1	TRBD2	TRBJ2-3	-	TGCAGCGTTGTCTCCGGGGGGGCCGATACGCAGTATTTT	CSVVSGGADTQYF
TRBV7-8	-	TRBJ2-1	-	TGTGCCAGCAGCTCACGGGAGCTAGGTGAGCAGTTCTTC	CASSSRELGEQFF
TRBV28	-	TRBJ1-6	-	TGTGCCAGCAGATTCGACCGAAATAATTCACCCCTCCACTTT	CASRFDRNNSPLHF
TRBV19	-	TRBJ2-6	once	TGTGCCACCCACCACGCGGGGCTACAGTCTGGGGCCAACGTCCTGACTTTC	CATHHAGLQSGANVLTF
TRBV18	-	TRBJ2-7	-	TGTGCCAGCTCACTGGACAGAACCTACGAGCAGTACTTC	CASSLDRTYEQYF
TRBV9	-	TRBJ2-3	-	TGTGCCAGCAGCGAACAGCCTAGCACAGATACGCAGTATTTT	CASSEQPSTDTQYF